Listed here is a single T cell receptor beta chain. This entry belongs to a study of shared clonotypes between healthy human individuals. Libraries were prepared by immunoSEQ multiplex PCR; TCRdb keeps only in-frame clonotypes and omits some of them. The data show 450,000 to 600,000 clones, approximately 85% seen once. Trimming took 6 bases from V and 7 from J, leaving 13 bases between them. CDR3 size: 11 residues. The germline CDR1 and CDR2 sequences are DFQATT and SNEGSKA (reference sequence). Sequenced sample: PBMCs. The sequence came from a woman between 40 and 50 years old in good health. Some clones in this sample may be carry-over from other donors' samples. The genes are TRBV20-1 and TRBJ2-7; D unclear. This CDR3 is CSARPIVEQYF. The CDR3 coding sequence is TGCAGTGCCAGACCGATAGTGGAGCAGTACTTC.